A single sample gave rise to the 17 T cell receptor beta chains below, sequenced in a study of cytomegalovirus exposure and HLA in healthy donors. The study ran its PCR with 60 Vbeta and 13 Jbeta primers. The assay was immunoSEQ multiplex PCR, and TCRdb's table has in-frame clones only and misses some. The sample shows 80,000 to 100,000 clones, roughly 71% of them seen only once. The sequenced sample was PBMCs. Receptors originate from a woman between 18 and 30 years old in good health and CMV-seropositive.

CDR3 sequence (DNA): TGTGCCAGCAGCTCCGGTGAGCCCCAGCATTTT. Protein: CASSSGEPQHF. The gene calls are TRBV7-9 and TRBJ1-5; D gene unclear. V lost 4 bases and J 8 bases, leaving 6 bases between the germline ends. Germline CDR1 reads SEHNR; CDR2 reads FQNEAQ (reference sequence). This CDR3 is 11 amino acids long. Together with reference TRBV7-9 and TRBJ1-5, the CDR3 gives the full variable domain: DTGVSQNPRHKITKRGQNVTFRCDPISEHNRLYWYRQTLGQGPEFLTYFQNEAQLEKSRLLSDRFSAERPKGSFSTLEIQRTEQGDSAMYLCASSSGEPQHFGDGTRLSIL.

This clone showed up just a few times. The V gene is TRBV7-2, the J gene TRBJ2-7; 7 nucleotides line up with TRBD1. The CDR3 loop spans 13 amino acids. V gave up 5 bases and J gave up 6 bases; unmatched junction bases: 7. The germline V gene has CDR1 SGHTA and CDR2 FQGNSA. CDR3 in amino acids: CASSPDRVLEQYF. The CDR3 DNA reads TGTGCCAGCAGCCCCGACAGGGTCCTCGAGCAGTACTTC. The entire variable domain, with the rest obtained from reference TRBV7-2 and TRBJ2-7, is as follows: GAGVSQSPSNKVTEKGKDVELRCDPISGHTALYWYRQSLGQGLEFLIYFQGNSAPDKSGLPSDRFSAERTGGSVSTLTIQRTQQEDSAVYLCASSPDRVLEQYFGPGTRLTVT.

The chain uses TRBV18 and TRBJ1-2; 8 bases agree with TRBD1. This CDR3 comprises 14 residues. V lost 3 bases and J lost 4; bases outside the gene matches: 4. Germline assignment: CDR1 KGHSH and CDR2 LQKENI. The CDR3, as DNA: TGTGCCAGCTCACCTACAGGGGGATCCTATGGCTACACCTTC. Its protein product is CASSPTGGSYGYTF. Full variable domain (rest looked up from reference TRBV18 and TRBJ1-2): NAGVMQNPRHLVRRRGQEARLRCSPMKGHSHVYWYRQLPEEGLKFMVYLQKENIIDESGMPKERFSAEFPKEGPSILRIQQVVRGDSAAYFCASSPTGGSYGYTFGSGTRLTVV.

V gene TRBV7-9 combines with J gene TRBJ2-4, with TRBD1 matching 12 bases. The CDR3 length is 17 residues. The J segment lost 3 bases and the V segment lost 10 bases, leaving 13 bases of the junction unmatched. Looked up from germline, CDR1 is SEHNR and CDR2 is FQNEAQ (reference sequence). This CDR3 reads CATHRDRGRRGKNIQYF. The DNA for the CDR3 is TGTGCCACCCACCGGGACAGGGGGCGGCGAGGCAAAAACATTCAGTACTTC. Based on the CDR3 plus reference TRBV7-9 and TRBJ2-4, the full variable domain is DTGVSQNPRHKITKRGQNVTFRCDPISEHNRLYWYRQTLGQGPEFLTYFQNEAQLEKSRLLSDRFSAERPKGSFSTLEIQRTEQGDSAMYLCATHRDRGRRGKNIQYFGAGTRLSVL.

V and J are TRBV6-4 and TRBJ2-2, with 8 bases fitting TRBD1. After removal of 4 bases from V and 6 bases from J, the junction contained 7 bases not matched to a gene. This CDR3 contains 15 residues. CDR1 and CDR2 (germline): MRHNA, SNTAGT. The CDR3 region is CASSAQGAKSGELFF. In DNA form, the CDR3 reads TGTGCCAGCAGTGCCCAGGGGGCGAAATCCGGGGAGCTGTTTTTT.

This rearrangement joins TRBV5-4 to TRBJ2-3, with 9 bases identical to TRBD2. The ends lost 3 bases at V and 4 bases at J; junction bases unmatched: 9. CDR1 SGHNT and CDR2 YYREEE come from the germline V gene (reference sequence). The CDR3 runs 16 residues. The CDR3: CASSSAGAGGADTQYF. As DNA, the CDR3 is TGTGCCAGCAGCTCGGCGGGAGCGGGGGGCGCAGATACGCAGTATTTT.

This clone was found a few times. V usage is TRBV30 and J usage is TRBJ1-1, with 7 nucleotides matching TRBD1. Per the germline V gene, CDR1 is GTSNPN and CDR2 is SVGIG (reference sequence). Unmatched junction bases numbered 6, after V lost 0 bases and J lost 5 bases. The CDR3 consists of 14 residues. The DNA for the CDR3 is TGTGCCTGGAGTGTAGACAGGGAGGTTACTGAAGCTTTCTTT. Protein: CAWSVDREVTEAFF.

The CDR3 DNA sequence: TGTGCCACCAGAACAGGGGCAGAGCAGTACTTC. It yields the protein CATRTGAEQYF. The chain couples TRBV6-1 to TRBJ2-7; 7 nucleotides align to TRBD1. There are 11 residues in the CDR3. J gave up 7 bases and V 10 bases, and 7 bases lay outside the gene matches. CDR1 and CDR2 from the germline V gene are MNHNS and SASEGT.

The CDR3 bases are TGTGCCAGCAGTCATACAGGGGGTTACGAGCAGTACTTC. This sequence encodes CASSHTGGYEQYF. The gene calls are TRBV6-1 and TRBJ2-7, with TRBD1 identical over 8 bases. The CDR3 is 13 amino acids. J was trimmed by 4 bases and V by 5 bases; bases with no gene match: 4. Germline V gene sequence: CDR1 MNHNS, CDR2 SASEGT.

The chain employs TRBV7-2 and TRBJ2-1; maybe TRBD1 (6 bases). Germline V CDR1 and CDR2: SGHTA, FQGNSA. Trimming stripped 4 bases from V and 7 bases from J, with 23 bases between. The CDR3 is 17 residues long. CDR3 amino acids: CASSSLNGGGAKNEQFF. Here the CDR3 DNA reads TGTGCCAGCAGCTCCCTGAATGGTGGGGGCGCGAAAAATGAGCAGTTCTTC. Full variable domain (outside the CDR3, taken from reference TRBV7-2 and TRBJ2-1): GAGVSQSPSNKVTEKGKDVELRCDPISGHTALYWYRQSLGQGLEFLIYFQGNSAPDKSGLPSDRFSAERTGGSVSTLTIQRTQQEDSAVYLCASSSLNGGGAKNEQFFGPGTRLTVL.

This chain joins TRBV5-4 and TRBJ1-6, with no clear D. Germline V gene data show CDR1 as SGHNT and CDR2 as YYREEE (reference sequence). This CDR3 is 16 amino acids long. Trimming took 4 bases from V and 0 from J, leaving 11 bases between them. The CDR3 nucleotides are TGTGCCAGCAGCCCCCGCGAGGTCTCCTATAATTCACCCCTCCACTTT. Translating gives CASSPREVSYNSPLHF.

V usage is TRBV20-1 and J usage is TRBJ2-7, with D possibly TRBD1 on 6 matching bases. The CDR3 length is 11 residues. Germline V gene data show CDR1 as DFQATT and CDR2 as SNEGSKA (reference sequence). CDR3 region: CSTIQGYEQYF. In nucleotides, the CDR3 is TGCAGCACGATACAGGGCTACGAGCAGTACTTC.

The chain couples TRBV7-9 to TRBJ2-4, with 11 bases that match TRBD1. The CDR3 spans 19 residues. V lost 5 bases and J lost 1; bases outside the gene matches: 13. From germline, CDR1 is SEHNR and CDR2 FQNEAQ (reference sequence). The DNA for the CDR3 is TGTGCCAGCAGCCCACAACGGGGACAGGGGGAATGGGCCAAAAACATTCAGTACTTC. Protein sequence: CASSPQRGQGEWAKNIQYF.

The chain has TRBV6-5 and TRBJ1-5, with D possibly being TRBD1 (6 bases). The ends were cut back, 0 bases at V and 7 bases at J, with 16 bases in the middle. Germline CDR1 MNHEY, CDR2 SVGAGI. The CDR3 has 16 amino acids. The CDR3 sequence: CASSYSGPGVGQPQHF. CDR3 DNA: TGTGCCAGCAGTTACTCCGGGCCAGGGGTGGGGCAGCCCCAGCATTTT.

This clone was counted a single time. The chain has TRBV29-1 and TRBJ1-3; D gene ambiguous. CDR3 length: 13 residues. Trimming cost V 4 bases and J 1 base, with 8 bases left between them. Germline lookup yields CDR1 SQVTM and CDR2 ANQGSEA. This CDR3 reads CSVVFLSGNTIYF. The CDR3 DNA is TGCAGCGTTGTGTTTCTGTCTGGAAACACCATATATTTT.

V and J are TRBV11-2 and TRBJ2-7; maybe TRBD2 (6 bases). Trimming pared 5 bases from V and 2 bases from J, leaving 16 bases between. The CDR3 consists of 15 residues. CDR1 is SGHAT and CDR2 is FQNNGV in the germline V gene. The CDR3 sequence: CASSPRTGGTYEQYF. In nucleotides, the CDR3 is TGTGCCAGCAGCCCAAGAACTGGGGGGACCTACGAGCAGTACTTC.

The rearrangement links TRBV5-1 to TRBJ1-2, with D tentatively TRBD1 (6 bases). The germline V gene encodes CDR1 SGHRS and CDR2 YFSETQ. V was trimmed by 0 bases and J by 8 bases, leaving 14 bases between them. This CDR3 spans 14 amino acids. The CDR3 spells CASSLDGQGYGYTF. CDR3 nucleotide sequence: TGCGCCAGCAGCTTGGATGGTCAGGGGTACGGCTACACCTTC.